A single sample gave rise to the 18 T cell receptor beta chains below, sequenced in a study of persistence of HIV-infected CD4 T cells. The libraries were made with immunoSEQ version 4 in survey mode. Produced via immunoSEQ multiplex PCR; TCRdb's table is partial and in-frame only. This table holds approximately 30,000 clones, 82% found once. Cells were stimulated with CMV-infected fibroblast lysates at 8 to 10 ug/mL. CD40L-negative CD69-negative CD45RO-high memory CD4+ T cells were sorted as populations depleted of antigen-responding cells. Their cognate antigens are unknown. The source was CD4+ T cells sorted from PBMCs after 18-hour stimulation, collected from a patient who received antiretroviral therapy. The receptors were gathered from an adult woman with HIV who was CMV-seropositive.

The chain couples TRBV7-3 to TRBJ2-2, with D perhaps TRBD2 (6 bases). CDR3 length: 14 residues. Deletions cut 5 bases from V and 6 bases from J, with 13 bases between. CDR1 and CDR2 (germline): SGHTA, FQGTGA. DNA for the CDR3: TGTGCCAGCAGCCCAAGGGAGGCGGCCGGGGAGCTGTTTTTT. Protein: CASSPREAAGELFF.

The chain couples TRBV5-6 to TRBJ1-5, with D perhaps TRBD1 (6 bases). Germline CDR1 is SGHDT and CDR2 is YYEEEE. V lost 1 base and J lost 5, with 19 bases in between. The CDR3 extends over 17 amino acids. The DNA of the CDR3 is TGTGCCAGCAGCTTGAACGGTATCTCAGGGGCCGATCAGCCCCAGCATTTT. Encoded protein: CASSLNGISGADQPQHF.

The chain is built from TRBV10-3 and TRBJ1-6; TRBD1 agrees at 7 bases. CDR1 and CDR2 from the germline V gene are ENHRY and SYGVKD. The CDR3 consists of 15 residues. Trimming cost V 4 bases and J 5 bases; bases outside gene matches: 5. Here the CDR3 reads CAISGAQGNNSPLHF. For the CDR3, the DNA is TGTGCCATCAGTGGAGCACAGGGGAATAATTCACCCCTCCACTTT.

The V gene is TRBV2, the J gene TRBJ1-5; D may be TRBD1 (5 bases). V lost 4 bases and J lost 3, with 19 bases in between. This CDR3 spans 17 amino acids. The germline V gene encodes CDR1 SNHLY and CDR2 FYNNEI. The CDR3 DNA is TGTGCCAGCAGTGTTAGGGCAGGGACTAACCCCAATCAGCCCCAGCATTTT. As protein: CASSVRAGTNPNQPQHF.

The chain joins TRBV28 to TRBJ1-1; D might be TRBD1 (6 bases). Germline V gives CDR1 MDHEN, CDR2 SYDVKM. This CDR3 is built from 15 residues. The V end lost 8 bases, the J end lost 6 bases, and 22 bases lay between the germline ends. The CDR3 loop reads CASGLPIQGKAEAFF. The CDR3 bases are TGTGCCAGCGGACTACCTATACAGGGAAAAGCTGAAGCTTTCTTT. The full variable domain, in which reference TRBV28 and TRBJ1-1 provide the parts outside the CDR3, is DVKVTQSSRYLVKRTGEKVFLECVQDMDHENMFWYRQDPGLGLRLIYFSYDVKMKEKGDIPEGYSVSREKKERFSLILESASTNQTSMYLCASGLPIQGKAEAFFGQGTRLTVV.

The chain employs TRBV9 and TRBJ2-2, with a weak D call TRBD1 (6 bases). V was clipped by 0 bases and J by 1 base, with 7 bases between them. The CDR3 totals 15 residues. Germline CDR1 SGDLS, CDR2 YYNGEE. The CDR3 region is CASSVEGQNTGELFF. Here the CDR3 DNA reads TGTGCCAGCAGCGTAGAGGGACAGAACACCGGGGAGCTGTTTTTT.

V is TRBV7-9 and J is TRBJ1-2; D remains ambiguous. The CDR3 totals 13 residues. V was trimmed by 1 base and J by 4 bases, leaving 7 bases between them. Germline values: CDR1 SEHNR, CDR2 FQNEAQ (reference sequence). CDR3 region: CASSLDSAYGYTF. CDR3 nucleotide sequence: TGTGCCAGCAGCTTAGACTCAGCCTATGGCTACACCTTC.

This rearrangement joins TRBV4-1 to TRBJ1-2; TRBD1 matches at 7 bases. V shed 5 bases, J shed 10 bases, and the junction held 25 bases outside the gene matches. From germline, CDR1 is MGHRA and CDR2 YSYEKL. CDR3 length equals 18 residues. The CDR3 DNA sequence: TGCGCCAGCAGCGCCCAGGCTCTAGGGGGCACGAAATCTATTCCCTACACCTTC. Amino acid sequence: CASSAQALGGTKSIPYTF.

Worth noting for this clone: This may stem from a read error, because a much larger clone lies one nucleotide away. J is TRBJ1-2 and V is TRBV6-1; TRBD1 is a possible D gene (5 bases). The CDR3 contains 14 residues. The germline V gene has CDR1 MNHNS and CDR2 SASEGT. The CDR3 loop reads CVSSEGTASAGYTF. The CDR3 region has the DNA TGTGTCAGCAGTGAAGGGACGGCTTCGGCTGGCTACACCTTC.

The J gene is TRBJ1-6, the V gene TRBV28; D remains unclear. V lost 3 bases, J lost 7 bases, and 4 bases lay in between. The V gene's germline CDR1 is MDHEN and CDR2 SYDVKM. There are 12 residues in the CDR3. The CDR3 protein is CASSFENSPLHF. The CDR3 DNA is TGTGCCAGCAGTTTCGAGAATTCACCCCTCCACTTT.

The chain recombines TRBV7-2 with TRBJ1-5; D unclear. This CDR3 contains 14 residues. CDR1 and CDR2 (germline): SGHTA, FQGNSA. With 4 bases removed from V and 3 bases from J, the gap between germline ends came to 10 bases. In nucleotides, the CDR3 is TGTGCCAGCAGCTACGGGCAGCCCAATCAGCCCCAGCATTTT. Amino acids: CASSYGQPNQPQHF.

J is TRBJ2-5 and V is TRBV5-1; 12 positions agree with TRBD2. The germline V gene encodes CDR1 SGHRS and CDR2 YFSETQ. This CDR3 spans 15 amino acids. Trimming removed 5 bases from V and 4 bases from J; junction bases left unmatched: 6. The chain's CDR3 is CASSLAGGPGETQYF. In nucleotides, the CDR3 is TGCGCCAGCAGTCTAGCGGGGGGGCCTGGAGAGACCCAGTACTTC.

The rearrangement links TRBV7-6 to TRBJ2-1; D unresolved. Germline lookup yields CDR1 SGHVS and CDR2 FNYEAQ. The CDR3 runs 11 residues. Trimming removed 4 bases from V and 6 bases from J, with 4 bases in between. For the CDR3, the DNA is TGTGCCAGCAGCTCTGGCAATGAGCAGTTCTTC. It translates to CASSSGNEQFF.

This sequence joins TRBV15 and TRBJ2-3; D may match TRBD1 or TRBD2 (5 bases each). This CDR3 contains 14 residues. V was trimmed by 1 base and J by 13 bases, leaving 18 bases between them. The germline CDR1 and CDR2 sequences are LNHNV and YYDKDF (reference sequence). The CDR3 DNA is TGTGCCACCAGCAGAGGAGGGGCAGGGCGCCGCAAGTATTTT. Residues: CATSRGGAGRRKYF.

J is TRBJ1-4 and V is TRBV5-1, with D tentatively TRBD1 (6 bases). The V and J ends lost 8 bases and 7 bases respectively, with 15 bases between them. CDR1 and CDR2 from the germline V gene are SGHRS and YFSETQ. The CDR3 is made up of 13 amino acids. The CDR3 region is CASHRDGSEKLFF. In nucleotides, the CDR3 is TGCGCCAGTCACAGGGATGGTAGTGAAAAACTGTTTTTT.

The sample holds one count of this clone. The gene calls are TRBV9 and TRBJ1-1; unclear D gene. Germline V gene data show CDR1 as SGDLS and CDR2 as YYNGEE. Trimming cost V 7 bases and J 11 bases, with 15 bases left between them. The CDR3 runs 11 residues. The CDR3 here is CASQGVNEAFF. The DNA of the CDR3 is TGTGCCAGCCAAGGCGTCAACGAGGCTTTCTTT.

This chain uses TRBV11-2 with TRBJ1-6; 8 nucleotides align to TRBD1. The CDR3 is 16 residues long. The germline gives CDR1 SGHAT, CDR2 FQNNGV. V shed 5 bases, J shed 10 bases, and the junction held 13 bases outside the gene matches. CDR3: CASSPAGQGSWSPLHF. Here the CDR3 DNA reads TGTGCCAGCAGCCCCGCCGGACAGGGATCTTGGTCACCCCTCCACTTT.

This clone showed up just once. The CDR3 DNA reads TGTGCCAGCAGTTACATGGGCACAGATACGCAGTATTTT. Its translation: CASSYMGTDTQYF. The rearrangement joins TRBV6-5 to TRBJ2-3; no clear D gene. V was cut by 2 bases and J by 1 base, with 4 bases left in between. Germline values: CDR1 MNHEY, CDR2 SVGAGI. CDR3 length equals 13 residues.